This entry lists 28 T cell receptor beta chains sequenced from one sample in a study of blood T cell repertoires in COVID-19. Data came from immunoSEQ multiplex PCR; TCRdb stores just in-frame clones and leaves some out. In the table there are around 190,000 clones, less than 90% of which are singletons. The sequencing input was peripheral blood. Receptors originate from a man between 65 and 80 years old with active or convalescent COVID-19.

The J gene is TRBJ2-7, the V gene TRBV27, with 8 bases fitting TRBD1. Germline V lookup: CDR1 MNHEY, CDR2 SMNVEV (reference sequence). The CDR3 totals 16 residues. Trimming removed 5 bases from V and 6 bases from J; junction bases left unmatched: 15. The CDR3 DNA follows: TGTGCCAGCAGTGTCCGACAGGGGCGAAAGGTGACCGAGCAGTACTTC. It specifies CASSVRQGRKVTEQYF.

V gene TRBV9 combines with J gene TRBJ2-5; TRBD1 matches at 7 bases. This CDR3 spans 15 amino acids. Trimming took 0 bases from V and 2 from J; bases not matched to a gene: 4. Germline CDR1 SGDLS, CDR2 YYNGEE. This CDR3 is CASSVGRGQQETQYF. CDR3 nucleotides: TGTGCCAGCAGCGTAGGTAGGGGACAGCAAGAGACCCAGTACTTC.

The chain employs TRBV24-1 and TRBJ2-1, with 7 bases matching TRBD2. Germline V gene sequence: CDR1 KGHDR, CDR2 SFDVKD. CDR3 length equals 16 residues. With 3 bases clipped from V and 4 bases from J, the junction kept 8 bases outside the gene matches. CDR3 nucleotides: TGTGCCACCAGTGATCCCGGGCCTAGCGGATACAATGAGCAGTTCTTC. Protein: CATSDPGPSGYNEQFF.

The chain employs TRBV19 and TRBJ1-2; possible D gene TRBD1, 6 bases. Trimming cost V 5 bases and J 6 bases, with 13 bases left between them. In germline, CDR1 is LNHDA, CDR2 SQIVND (reference sequence). CDR3 length equals 13 residues. The CDR3 bases are TGTGCCAGTAGTTCCCAGGGGTGGAATGGCTACACCTTC. It codes for CASSSQGWNGYTF.

This chain joins TRBV5-6 and TRBJ1-2; D uncertain. V was cut by 2 bases and J by 4 bases, with 6 bases left in between. The CDR3 has 12 amino acids. Germline CDR1 and CDR2: SGHDT and YYEEEE. The CDR3 loop reads CASSFQVYGYTF. The DNA of the CDR3 is TGTGCCAGCAGCTTTCAGGTCTATGGCTACACCTTC.

The chain carries TRBV15 and TRBJ2-7; TRBD2 matches at 7 bases. The CDR3 runs to 14 residues. J gave up 1 base and V 1 base, and 1 base lay outside the gene matches. The V gene's germline CDR1 is LNHNV and CDR2 YYDKDF (reference sequence). The CDR3 region has the DNA TGTGCCACCAGCAGAGGGGGGGGTTCCTACGAGCAGTACTTC. Translating gives CATSRGGGSYEQYF.

The rearrangement uses TRBV30 and TRBJ1-5; 11 bases fit TRBD1. Germline CDR1 GTSNPN, CDR2 SVGIG (reference sequence). The trim removed 4 bases at V and 5 bases at J, leaving 13 bases unmatched. The CDR3 spans 17 residues. The CDR3 DNA sequence: TGTGCCTGGAATAAACGGACAGGGGGCCTCATGCATCAGCCCCAGCATTTT. Translating gives CAWNKRTGGLMHQPQHF.

J is TRBJ1-5 and V is TRBV4-1; maybe TRBD1 (5 bases). CDR3 length: 13 amino acids. CDR1 is MGHRA and CDR2 is YSYEKL in the germline V gene. Trimming took 5 bases from V and 3 from J, leaving 8 bases between them. The CDR3 here is CASSGAANQPQHF. Written as DNA, the CDR3 is TGCGCCAGCAGCGGGGCGGCCAATCAGCCCCAGCATTTT.

A few counts support this clone. CDR3: CASSQGWAGEQFF. CDR3 coding DNA: TGTGCCAGCAGCCAAGGGTGGGCAGGTGAGCAGTTCTTC. The chain carries TRBV3-1 (or the pseudogene TRBV3-2) and TRBJ2-1; D is unresolved. V dropped 1 base and J dropped 9 bases, with 10 bases sitting between them. CDR1 is LGHDT and CDR2 is YNNKEL in the germline V gene (reference sequence). The CDR3 has 13 residues.

The V and J genes are TRBV28 and TRBJ1-1, with D possibly matching TRBD1 (5 bases). V was shortened by 6 bases and J by 4 bases, with 12 bases between the two germline ends. Germline V lookup: CDR1 MDHEN, CDR2 SYDVKM. CDR3 length: 13 amino acids. The DNA of the CDR3 is TGTGCCAGCAGCTCAGGGTTTCGCACTGAAGCTTTCTTT. It translates to CASSSGFRTEAFF.

The chain links TRBV7-2 to TRBJ2-5; TRBD2 is a possible D gene (5 bases). V was trimmed by 5 bases and J by 3 bases, leaving 10 bases between them. Per the germline V gene, CDR1 is SGHTA and CDR2 is FQGNSA. CDR3 length: 13 residues. CDR3 bases: TGTGCCAGCAGCCGTTTCGGGGAAGAGACCCAGTACTTC. Amino acids: CASSRFGEETQYF. Complete variable domain (other parts from reference TRBV7-2 and TRBJ2-5): GAGVSQSPSNKVTEKGKDVELRCDPISGHTALYWYRQSLGQGLEFLIYFQGNSAPDKSGLPSDRFSAERTGGSVSTLTIQRTQQEDSAVYLCASSRFGEETQYFGPGTRLLVL.

The sample holds one count of this clone. The J gene is TRBJ1-1, the V gene TRBV19; 8 positions match TRBD1. The ends lost 6 bases at V and 1 base at J; junction bases unmatched: 7. The germline V gene has CDR1 LNHDA and CDR2 SQIVND (reference sequence). CDR3 size: 15 residues. This chain's CDR3 is CASRGSGTGNTEAFF. The CDR3 DNA follows: TGTGCCAGTAGAGGGTCCGGGACAGGGAACACTGAAGCTTTCTTT.

The chain links TRBV5-8 to TRBJ1-2, with a possible D match to TRBD1 (5 bases). Looked up from germline, CDR1 is SGHTS and CDR2 is YDEGEE. V gave up 2 bases and J gave up 5 bases, with 7 bases separating them. The CDR3 runs to 12 residues. For the CDR3, the DNA is TGTGCCAGCAGCTTCAGGGTTTATGGCTACACCTTC. Amino acid sequence: CASSFRVYGYTF.

The rearrangement joins TRBV3-1 (or the pseudogene TRBV3-2) to TRBJ2-7, with 7 bases that match TRBD1. Germline CDR1 and CDR2: LGHDT and YNNKEL (reference sequence). CDR3 size: 14 residues. Germline trimming cut 5 bases from V and 4 bases from J; bases unmatched to any gene: 8. Here the CDR3 reads CASSYGQAEYEQYF. CDR3 DNA sequence: TGTGCCAGCAGCTACGGACAGGCGGAGTACGAGCAGTACTTC.

The chain employs TRBV4-3 and TRBJ1-5, with D possibly matching TRBD1 (5 bases). This CDR3 contains 15 residues. CDR1 LGHNA and CDR2 YSLEER come from the germline V gene. Trimming stripped 4 bases from V and 6 bases from J, with 16 bases between. For the CDR3, the DNA is TGCGCCAGCAGCCTCTCTGGGGGGGACGGTCAGCCCCAGCATTTT. The encoded protein is CASSLSGGDGQPQHF.

In its sample, this clone was seen once. The V gene is TRBV19, the J gene TRBJ2-1; 9 positions agree with TRBD1. Trimming took 3 bases from V and 6 from J; bases not matched to a gene: 3. Germline loops: CDR1 LNHDA, CDR2 SQIVND (reference sequence). The CDR3 length is 14 residues. The CDR3, as DNA: TGTGCCAGTAGTATCGGACAGGGGTTCAATGAGCAGTTCTTC. Translation: CASSIGQGFNEQFF.

The sample holds a few counts of this clone. The rearrangement uses TRBV19 and TRBJ2-7; D may be TRBD2 (6 bases). The CDR3 is 16 residues long. Germline CDR1 LNHDA, CDR2 SQIVND (reference sequence). V dropped 5 bases and J dropped 0 bases, with 17 bases sitting between them. This chain's CDR3 is CASSPRGHGSSYEQYF. CDR3 nucleotides: TGTGCCAGTAGTCCCCGCGGTCACGGGAGCTCCTACGAGCAGTACTTC.

J is TRBJ1-5 and V is TRBV18, with D unresolved. V was trimmed by 1 base and J by 2 bases, leaving 9 bases between them. In germline, CDR1 is KGHSH, CDR2 LQKENI. The CDR3 extends over 15 amino acids. This CDR3 is CASSPQQEGNQPQHF. DNA of the CDR3: TGTGCCAGCTCACCACAGCAGGAGGGCAATCAGCCCCAGCATTTT.

This clone has just one count. The chain is built from TRBV11-2 and TRBJ2-3; 12 bases are shared with TRBD1. There are 19 residues in the CDR3. Germline values: CDR1 SGHAT, CDR2 FQNNGV. V lost 3 bases, J lost 1 base, and 11 bases stayed unmatched. The CDR3 sequence is CASSFRMGGQGAGTDTQYF. Written as DNA, the CDR3 is TGTGCCAGCAGCTTCCGGATGGGGGGACAGGGGGCTGGCACAGATACGCAGTATTTT.

The CDR3 protein is CASSRQGAGQPQHF. The CDR3 nucleotides are TGTGCCAGCAGCCGACAGGGGGCGGGTCAGCCCCAGCATTTT. The J gene is TRBJ1-5, the V gene TRBV28; 10 bases are a match to TRBD1. Germline values: CDR1 MDHEN, CDR2 SYDVKM. V lost 6 bases, J lost 6 bases, and 5 bases stayed unmatched. The CDR3 runs 14 residues. The variable domain in full, with the rest retrieved from reference TRBV28 and TRBJ1-5, is DVKVTQSSRYLVKRTGEKVFLECVQDMDHENMFWYRQDPGLGLRLIYFSYDVKMKEKGDIPEGYSVSREKKERFSLILESASTNQTSMYLCASSRQGAGQPQHFGDGTRLSIL.

This chain links TRBV6-2 or TRBV6-3 with TRBJ1-1; the match to TRBD1 covers 7 bases. Germline lookup yields CDR1 MNHEY and CDR2 SVGEGT. The CDR3 is 15 residues long. Unmatched junction bases numbered 8, after V lost 5 bases and J lost 2 bases. CDR3 in amino acids: CASSRRTGDNTEAFF. The DNA for the CDR3 is TGTGCCAGCAGTCGACGGACAGGAGATAACACTGAAGCTTTCTTT.

V is TRBV28 and J is TRBJ2-7; a possible D gene is TRBD2 (6 bases). The CDR3 runs to 16 residues. Trimming cost V 4 bases and J 3 bases, with 19 bases left between them. Per the germline V gene, CDR1 is MDHEN and CDR2 is SYDVKM. CDR3 DNA sequence: TGTGCCAGCAGTTCCCGGGGGACTGTTGTAATCTACGAGCAGTACTTC. It yields the protein CASSSRGTVVIYEQYF. The complete variable domain, with remaining parts taken from reference TRBV28 and TRBJ2-7, reads DVKVTQSSRYLVKRTGEKVFLECVQDMDHENMFWYRQDPGLGLRLIYFSYDVKMKEKGDIPEGYSVSREKKERFSLILESASTNQTSMYLCASSSRGTVVIYEQYFGPGTRLTVT.

This chain's CDR3 is CASSPSGTGFSYEQYF. CDR3 sequence (DNA): TGTGCCAGTAGTCCATCCGGGACAGGGTTTTCCTACGAGCAGTACTTC. V is TRBV19 and J is TRBJ2-7; 9 bases align to TRBD1. Germline CDR1 and CDR2: LNHDA and SQIVND (reference sequence). The ends lost 5 bases at V and 1 base at J; junction bases unmatched: 9. This CDR3 has 16 amino acids. Full variable domain (rest looked up from reference TRBV19 and TRBJ2-7): DGGITQSPKYLFRKEGQNVTLSCEQNLNHDAMYWYRQDPGQGLRLIYYSQIVNDFQKGDIAEGYSVSREKKESFPLTVTSAQKNPTAFYLCASSPSGTGFSYEQYFGPGTRLTVT.

With respect to this clone: Different DNA sequences within this sample yield the same CDR3. CDR3 sequence reads: CASSSRTGNTEAFF. The DNA for the CDR3 is TGTGCCAGCAGCTCGCGGACAGGGAACACTGAAGCTTTCTTT. The chain combines TRBV9 with TRBJ1-1; TRBD1 matches at 7 bases. The CDR3 contains 14 residues. The germline V gene encodes CDR1 SGDLS and CDR2 YYNGEE. J was trimmed by 1 base and V by 4 bases; bases with no gene match: 4.

The chain carries TRBV29-1 and TRBJ1-3; TRBD1 might be the D (6 bases). Trimming stripped 1 base from V and 8 bases from J, with 12 bases between. The germline gives CDR1 SQVTM, CDR2 ANQGSEA. The CDR3 has 13 amino acids. CDR3 loop: CSVEGQGRDTIYF. The CDR3 DNA is TGCAGCGTTGAAGGGCAGGGGAGGGACACCATATATTTT.

V is TRBV5-1 and J is TRBJ2-1; D is possibly TRBD2 (6 bases). V dropped 2 bases and J dropped 0 bases, with 6 bases sitting between them. CDR1 SGHRS and CDR2 YFSETQ come from the germline V gene. The CDR3 extends over 14 amino acids. In DNA form, the CDR3 reads TGCGCCAGCAGCTTTAGCGGCTCCTACAATGAGCAGTTCTTC. It is translated as CASSFSGSYNEQFF.

The chain employs TRBV11-2 and TRBJ1-6; D gene unclear. Per the germline V gene, CDR1 is SGHAT and CDR2 is FQNNGV. The CDR3 is made up of 14 amino acids. The V end lost 1 base, the J end lost 5 bases, and 6 bases lay between the germline ends. CDR3 nucleotides: TGTGCCAGCAGCTTAGTCTTTAATAATTCACCCCTCCACTTT. This gives the protein CASSLVFNNSPLHF.

This chain uses TRBV7-2 with TRBJ2-7, with TRBD2 identical over 7 bases. The V gene's germline CDR1 is SGHTA and CDR2 FQGNSA. This CDR3 contains 13 residues. V trimming: 8 bases; J trimming: 3 bases; junction bases outside the gene matches: 7. CDR3 amino acids: CASGRGVYYEQYF. Written as DNA, the CDR3 is TGTGCCAGCGGCCGGGGGGTCTACTACGAGCAGTACTTC. The whole variable domain, filled in from reference TRBV7-2 and TRBJ2-7, reads GAGVSQSPSNKVTEKGKDVELRCDPISGHTALYWYRQSLGQGLEFLIYFQGNSAPDKSGLPSDRFSAERTGGSVSTLTIQRTQQEDSAVYLCASGRGVYYEQYFGPGTRLTVT.